The rows below give T cell receptor beta chains drawn from one sample of a study of shared clonotypes between healthy human individuals. Here immunoSEQ multiplex PCR was the method, and the copy in TCRdb shows in-frame clones only, minus some. The table shows about 510,000 clones, with about 95% occurring only once. Sample: naive CD4+ T cells sorted from blood. These receptors were collected from a woman younger than 45 in good health. CDR3s include the opening cysteine and the closing phenylalanine or tryptophan. D genes are given only for firm matches. Clone size is shown for a subset of rows, as once, few, many or a class of expanded clone.

J gene: TRBJ2-7; D gene: TRBD1; V gene: TRBV5-1; clone size: few; CDR3 DNA: TGCGCCAGCAGCTTAGGACAGGGCACCGACGAGCAGTACTTC; CDR3 protein: CASSLGQGTDEQYF
J gene: TRBJ2-3; D gene: .; V gene: TRBV7-9; clone size: .; CDR3 DNA: TGTGCCAGCAGCTTAGAGCCTGGCACAGATACGCAGTATTTT; CDR3 protein: CASSLEPGTDTQYF
J gene: TRBJ1-1; D gene: .; V gene: TRBV19; clone size: .; CDR3 DNA: TGTGCCAGTAGTACCCGTAGTAAGGATATGAACACTGAAGCTTTCTTT; CDR3 protein: CASSTRSKDMNTEAFF
J gene: TRBJ1-2; D gene: .; V gene: TRBV2; clone size: .; CDR3 DNA: TGTGCCAGCAGTGAAAAGGGGTTCTATGGCTACACCTTC; CDR3 protein: CASSEKGFYGYTF
J gene: TRBJ1-5; D gene: TRBD1; V gene: TRBV28; clone size: .; CDR3 DNA: TGTGCCAGCAGGTGGCTTACAGGGGGGACCCCTTTGGGCAATCAGCCCCAGCATTTT; CDR3 protein: CASRWLTGGTPLGNQPQHF
J gene: TRBJ1-1; D gene: .; V gene: TRBV5-1; clone size: .; CDR3 DNA: TGCGCCAGCAGGCCCCGGGGGGGGGACACTGAAGCTTTCTTT; CDR3 protein: CASRPRGGDTEAFF
J gene: TRBJ2-7; D gene: .; V gene: TRBV11-2; clone size: .; CDR3 DNA: TGTGCCAGCAGCTTAAGCAGCCCCAACGAGCAGTACTTC; CDR3 protein: CASSLSSPNEQYF
J gene: TRBJ2-7; D gene: TRBD1; V gene: TRBV27; clone size: .; CDR3 DNA: TGTGCCAGCAGTCAAAGGGACAGGTATTACGAGCAGTACTTC; CDR3 protein: CASSQRDRYYEQYF
J gene: TRBJ2-7; D gene: .; V gene: TRBV5-5; clone size: .; CDR3 DNA: TGTGCCAGCAGCCGGGGAGTTACAGGGCTGATCCCCTACGAGCAGTACTTC; CDR3 protein: CASSRGVTGLIPYEQYF
J gene: TRBJ2-2; D gene: TRBD2; V gene: TRBV9; clone size: .; CDR3 DNA: TGTGCCAGCAGCCCACTAGCGGGAGCGTCCGGGGAGCTGTTTTTT; CDR3 protein: CASSPLAGASGELFF
J gene: TRBJ1-1; D gene: TRBD1; V gene: TRBV10-3; clone size: .; CDR3 DNA: TGTGCCATCAGCCCGGGACAGGGATCTAACACTGAAGCTTTCTTT; CDR3 protein: CAISPGQGSNTEAFF
J gene: TRBJ1-1; D gene: .; V gene: TRBV27; clone size: .; CDR3 DNA: TGTGCCAGCAGTTTACGGGGCTTTGGGACTGAAGCTTTCTTT; CDR3 protein: CASSLRGFGTEAFF
J gene: TRBJ2-1; D gene: .; V gene: TRBV7-8; clone size: .; CDR3 DNA: TGTGCCAGCAGCTTAGCGCCAGGGGGACTTGGCTGGGAGCAGTTCTTC; CDR3 protein: CASSLAPGGLGWEQFF
J gene: TRBJ1-2; D gene: TRBD1; V gene: TRBV5-1; clone size: .; CDR3 DNA: TGCGCCAGCAGCTTGTTGTCTGGAGGGACAGGGGATGGCTACACCTTC; CDR3 protein: CASSLLSGGTGDGYTF
J gene: TRBJ1-6; D gene: .; V gene: TRBV7-9; clone size: once; CDR3 DNA: TGTGCCAGCAGCTTAGGAGCGTCAACCAGGAATTCACCCCTCCACTTT; CDR3 protein: CASSLGASTRNSPLHF
J gene: TRBJ1-1; D gene: TRBD1; V gene: TRBV7-2; clone size: .; CDR3 DNA: TGTGCCAGCAGCTTAGTAGGGGGCGGCACTGAAGCTTTCTTT; CDR3 protein: CASSLVGGGTEAFF
J gene: TRBJ2-1; D gene: TRBD1; V gene: TRBV15; clone size: .; CDR3 DNA: TGTGCCACCAGCAGAGGGGACAGGCGGATCAATGAGCAGTTCTTC; CDR3 protein: CATSRGDRRINEQFF
J gene: TRBJ2-3; D gene: .; V gene: TRBV6-5; clone size: .; CDR3 DNA: TGTGCCAGCAGTTACTCTCCTAGCACAGATACGCAGTATTTT; CDR3 protein: CASSYSPSTDTQYF
J gene: TRBJ1-4; D gene: .; V gene: TRBV7-2; clone size: .; CDR3 DNA: TGTGCCAGCAGCTTAGCCGGAGGGGTTGAAAAACTGTTTTTT; CDR3 protein: CASSLAGGVEKLFF
J gene: TRBJ2-5; D gene: .; V gene: TRBV5-1; clone size: .; CDR3 DNA: TGCGCCAGCAGCTTGCTCTCCGGCGGGAACTTGGGGACCCAGTACTTC; CDR3 protein: CASSLLSGGNLGTQYF
J gene: TRBJ2-7; D gene: .; V gene: TRBV5-8; clone size: .; CDR3 DNA: TGTGCCAGCAGCTTTGGTTCCACCGGGGAGGCGTACGAGCAGTACTTC; CDR3 protein: CASSFGSTGEAYEQYF
J gene: TRBJ2-1; D gene: .; V gene: TRBV19; clone size: .; CDR3 DNA: TGTGCCAGTAGGGGGGCCGCGTTTGGTGAGCAGTTCTTC; CDR3 protein: CASRGAAFGEQFF
J gene: TRBJ2-7; D gene: TRBD2; V gene: TRBV5-1; clone size: .; CDR3 DNA: TGCGCCAGCAGCATGGGACTAGCGGCCTCCTACGAGCAGTACTTC; CDR3 protein: CASSMGLAASYEQYF
J gene: TRBJ2-2; D gene: .; V gene: TRBV18; clone size: .; CDR3 DNA: TGTGCCAGCTCACCACCTAGCCTGGCCGGGGAGCTGTTTTTT; CDR3 protein: CASSPPSLAGELFF
J gene: TRBJ2-7; D gene: .; V gene: TRBV6-6; clone size: .; CDR3 DNA: TGTGCCAGCCCCCCCAGCGGGTGCTACGAGCAGTACTTC; CDR3 protein: CASPPSGCYEQYF
J gene: TRBJ1-6; D gene: .; V gene: TRBV30; clone size: .; CDR3 DNA: TGTGCCTGGAGTGGCGGGGGATATAATTCACCCCTCCACTTT; CDR3 protein: CAWSGGGYNSPLHF
J gene: TRBJ2-7; D gene: .; V gene: TRBV4-1; clone size: .; CDR3 DNA: TGCGCCAGCAGCCTAGGCACAGAACTTTCCTACGAGCAGTACTTC; CDR3 protein: CASSLGTELSYEQYF
J gene: TRBJ1-2; D gene: TRBD1; V gene: TRBV19; clone size: .; CDR3 DNA: TGTGCCAGTAGTATAGATCAGGGGGAATCGGGCTACACCTTC; CDR3 protein: CASSIDQGESGYTF
J gene: TRBJ2-7; D gene: .; V gene: TRBV6-1; clone size: .; CDR3 DNA: TGTGCCAGCAGTGAAGCAGGTAGCACTAGCAGGGTGCAGTACTTC; CDR3 protein: CASSEAGSTSRVQYF
J gene: TRBJ2-1; D gene: TRBD2; V gene: TRBV28; clone size: once; CDR3 DNA: TGTGCCAGCAGTACGACTAGCGTCTGGGGGTTTGAGCAGTTCTTC; CDR3 protein: CASSTTSVWGFEQFF
J gene: TRBJ1-2; D gene: TRBD1; V gene: TRBV18; clone size: .; CDR3 DNA: TGTGCCAGCTCACCATGGGACAGCAACGGGAATGGCTACACCTTC; CDR3 protein: CASSPWDSNGNGYTF
J gene: TRBJ2-5; D gene: TRBD1; V gene: TRBV5-1; clone size: once; CDR3 DNA: TGCGCCAGCAGCCGTCCCGGGACAGGGTTCGAGACCCAGTACTTC; CDR3 protein: CASSRPGTGFETQYF
J gene: TRBJ2-1; D gene: TRBD2; V gene: TRBV7-9; clone size: .; CDR3 DNA: TGTGCCAGCAGCTTGGGGATGGGATATAGCGGGCCTGAGCAGTTCTTC; CDR3 protein: CASSLGMGYSGPEQFF
J gene: TRBJ1-4; D gene: .; V gene: TRBV19; clone size: .; CDR3 DNA: TGTGCCAGTAGTAACCGGGGCCAGTTTGAAAAACTGTTTTTT; CDR3 protein: CASSNRGQFEKLFF
J gene: TRBJ1-4; D gene: TRBD1; V gene: TRBV5-1; clone size: .; CDR3 DNA: TGCGCCAGCAGCTTATCCGGGACAGGGTTTGGGAGGATACCCTCAACTAATGAAAAACTGTTTTTT; CDR3 protein: CASSLSGTGFGRIPSTNEKLFF
J gene: TRBJ2-7; D gene: TRBD2; V gene: TRBV7-6; clone size: .; CDR3 DNA: TGTGCCAGCAGCTTAGATTTAGCGGGGGCACGGCAGTACTTC; CDR3 protein: CASSLDLAGARQYF
J gene: TRBJ1-2; D gene: .; V gene: TRBV7-2; clone size: .; CDR3 DNA: TGTGCCAGCAGCTCGCCGTTAGGGCGCATAAACTATGGCTACACCTTC; CDR3 protein: CASSSPLGRINYGYTF
J gene: TRBJ2-7; D gene: .; V gene: TRBV28; clone size: .; CDR3 DNA: TGTGCCAGCACTACAGTTTATGGCTACGAGCAGTACTTC; CDR3 protein: CASTTVYGYEQYF
J gene: TRBJ2-7; D gene: TRBD1; V gene: TRBV18; clone size: .; CDR3 DNA: TGTGCCAGCTCACCGGGGACAGGGGGCTACGAGCAGTACTTC; CDR3 protein: CASSPGTGGYEQYF
J gene: TRBJ1-6; D gene: .; V gene: TRBV27; clone size: .; CDR3 DNA: TGTGCCAGCAGTCCTCAGCCGGGGGTTCGATGGTCACCCCTCCACTTT; CDR3 protein: CASSPQPGVRWSPLHF